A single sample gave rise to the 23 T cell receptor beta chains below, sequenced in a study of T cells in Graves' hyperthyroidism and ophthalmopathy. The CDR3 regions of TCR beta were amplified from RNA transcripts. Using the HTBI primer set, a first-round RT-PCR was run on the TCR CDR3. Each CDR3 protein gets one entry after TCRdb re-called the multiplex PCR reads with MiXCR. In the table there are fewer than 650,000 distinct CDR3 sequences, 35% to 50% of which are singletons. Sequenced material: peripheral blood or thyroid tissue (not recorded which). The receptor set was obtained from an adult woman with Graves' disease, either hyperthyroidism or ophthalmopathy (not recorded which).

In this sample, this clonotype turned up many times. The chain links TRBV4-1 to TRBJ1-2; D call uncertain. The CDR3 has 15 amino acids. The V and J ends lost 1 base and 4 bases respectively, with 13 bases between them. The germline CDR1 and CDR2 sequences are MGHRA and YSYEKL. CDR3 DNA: TGCGCCAGCAGCCAAGTCGTAACAGATTCCTATGGCTACACCTTC. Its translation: CASSQVVTDSYGYTF.

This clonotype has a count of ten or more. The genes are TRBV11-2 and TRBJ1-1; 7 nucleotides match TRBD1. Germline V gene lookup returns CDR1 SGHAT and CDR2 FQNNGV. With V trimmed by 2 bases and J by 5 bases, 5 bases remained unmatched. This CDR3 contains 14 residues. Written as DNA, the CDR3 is TGTGCCAGCAGCTTACATGACAGGGTGACTGAAGCTTTCTTT. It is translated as CASSLHDRVTEAFF.

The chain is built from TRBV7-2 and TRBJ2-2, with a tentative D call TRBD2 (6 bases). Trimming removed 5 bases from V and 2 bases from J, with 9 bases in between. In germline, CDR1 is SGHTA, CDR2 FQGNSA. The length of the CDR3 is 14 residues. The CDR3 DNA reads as TGTGCCAGCAGCGCTGGACTAAACACCGGGGAGCTGTTTTTT. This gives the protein CASSAGLNTGELFF.

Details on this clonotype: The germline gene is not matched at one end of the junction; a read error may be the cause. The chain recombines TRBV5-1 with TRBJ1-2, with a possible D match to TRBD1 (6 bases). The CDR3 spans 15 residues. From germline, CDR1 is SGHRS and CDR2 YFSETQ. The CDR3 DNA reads TGTGCCAGCAGCTCACCGGGTACAGGGAACTATGGCTACACCTTC. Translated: CASSSPGTGNYGYTF.

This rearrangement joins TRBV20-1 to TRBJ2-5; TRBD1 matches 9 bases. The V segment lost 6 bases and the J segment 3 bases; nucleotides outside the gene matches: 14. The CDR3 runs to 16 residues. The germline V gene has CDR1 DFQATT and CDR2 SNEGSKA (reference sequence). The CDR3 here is CSASSRPGQGKETQYF. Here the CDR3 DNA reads TGCAGTGCCAGCAGTCGTCCGGGACAGGGTAAAGAGACCCAGTACTTC.

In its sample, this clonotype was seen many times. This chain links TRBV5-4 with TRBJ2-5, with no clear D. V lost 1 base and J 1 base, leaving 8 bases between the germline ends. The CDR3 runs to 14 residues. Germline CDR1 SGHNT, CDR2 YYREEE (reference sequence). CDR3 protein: CASSLLHTQETQYF. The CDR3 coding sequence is TGTGCCAGCAGCTTGCTTCATACCCAAGAGACCCAGTACTTC.

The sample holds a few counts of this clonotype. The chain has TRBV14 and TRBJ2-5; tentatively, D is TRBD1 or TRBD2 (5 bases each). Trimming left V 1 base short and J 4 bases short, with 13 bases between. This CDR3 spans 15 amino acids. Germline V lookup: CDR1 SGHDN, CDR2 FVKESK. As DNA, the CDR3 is TGTGCCAGCAGCCAAGCAGGGAGTGGCGTAGAGACCCAGTACTTC. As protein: CASSQAGSGVETQYF. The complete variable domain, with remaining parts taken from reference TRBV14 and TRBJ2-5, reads EAGVTQFPSHSVIEKGQTVTLRCDPISGHDNLYWYRRVMGKEIKFLLHFVKESKQDESGMPNNRFLAERTGGTYSTLKVQPAELEDSGVYFCASSQAGSGVETQYFGPGTRLLVL.

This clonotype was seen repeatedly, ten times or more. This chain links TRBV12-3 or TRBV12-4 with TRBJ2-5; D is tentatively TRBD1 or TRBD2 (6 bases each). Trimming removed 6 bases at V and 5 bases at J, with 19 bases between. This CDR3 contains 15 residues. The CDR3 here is CASRGGFQRAETQYF. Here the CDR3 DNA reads TGTGCCAGCAGGGGGGGCTTCCAGAGGGCGGAGACCCAGTACTTC.

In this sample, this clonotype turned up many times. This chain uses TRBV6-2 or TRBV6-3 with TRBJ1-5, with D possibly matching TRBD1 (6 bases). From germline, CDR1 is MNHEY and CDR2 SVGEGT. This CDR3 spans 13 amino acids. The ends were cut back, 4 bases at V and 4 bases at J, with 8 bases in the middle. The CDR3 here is CASSWTVNQPQHF. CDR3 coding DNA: TGTGCCAGCAGTTGGACAGTAAATCAGCCCCAGCATTTT.

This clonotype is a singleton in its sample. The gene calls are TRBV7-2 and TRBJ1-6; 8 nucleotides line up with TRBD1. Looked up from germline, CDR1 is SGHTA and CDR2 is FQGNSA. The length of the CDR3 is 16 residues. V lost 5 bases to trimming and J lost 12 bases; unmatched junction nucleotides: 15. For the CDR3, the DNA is TGTGCCAGCAGCCTTAAGGGGACAGGAGTCATCAAACCCCTCCACTTT. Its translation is CASSLKGTGVIKPLHF.

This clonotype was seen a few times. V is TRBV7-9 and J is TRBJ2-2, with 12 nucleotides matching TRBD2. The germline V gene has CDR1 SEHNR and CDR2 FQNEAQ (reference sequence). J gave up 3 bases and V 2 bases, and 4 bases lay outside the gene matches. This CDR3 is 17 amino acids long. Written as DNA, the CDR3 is TGTGCCAGCAGCTTACGCCGACTAGCGGGAGACACCGGGGAGCTGTTTTTT. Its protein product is CASSLRRLAGDTGELFF.

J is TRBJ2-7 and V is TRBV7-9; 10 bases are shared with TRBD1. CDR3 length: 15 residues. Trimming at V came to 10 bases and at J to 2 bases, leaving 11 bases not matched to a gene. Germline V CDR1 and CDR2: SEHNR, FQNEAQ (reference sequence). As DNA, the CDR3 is TGTGCCATCAGTGACCGGGACAGGGGAACCTACGAGCAGTACTTC. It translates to CAISDRDRGTYEQYF.

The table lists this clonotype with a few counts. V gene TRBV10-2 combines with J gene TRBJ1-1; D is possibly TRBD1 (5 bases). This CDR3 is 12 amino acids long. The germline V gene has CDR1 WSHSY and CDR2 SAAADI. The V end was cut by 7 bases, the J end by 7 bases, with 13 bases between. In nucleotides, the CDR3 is TGCGCCAGCATGTATGGGGGAGGTGAAGCTTTCTTT. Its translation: CASMYGGGEAFF.

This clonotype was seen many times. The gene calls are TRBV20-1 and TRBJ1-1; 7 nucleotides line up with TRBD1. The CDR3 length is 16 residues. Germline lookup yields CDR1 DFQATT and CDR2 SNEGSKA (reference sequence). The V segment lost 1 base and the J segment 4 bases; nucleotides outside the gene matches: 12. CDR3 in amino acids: CSARGETGRVGTEAFF. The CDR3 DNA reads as TGCAGTGCTAGAGGCGAGACAGGGAGGGTCGGCACTGAAGCTTTCTTT.

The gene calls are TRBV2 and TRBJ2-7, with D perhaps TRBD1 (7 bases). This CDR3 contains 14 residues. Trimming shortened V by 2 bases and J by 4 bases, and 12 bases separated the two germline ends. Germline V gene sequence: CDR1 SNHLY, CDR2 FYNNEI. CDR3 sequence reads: CASSEQGEVYEQYF. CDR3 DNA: TGTGCCAGCAGTGAACAGGGGGAGGTGTACGAGCAGTACTTC.

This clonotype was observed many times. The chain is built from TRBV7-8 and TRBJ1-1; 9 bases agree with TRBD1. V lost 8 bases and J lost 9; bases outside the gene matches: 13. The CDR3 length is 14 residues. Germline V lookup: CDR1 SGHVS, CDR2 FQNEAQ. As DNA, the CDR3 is TGTGCCAGCGGTCCGGACAGGGGAGGTCCGAAAGCTTTCTTT. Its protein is CASGPDRGGPKAFF.

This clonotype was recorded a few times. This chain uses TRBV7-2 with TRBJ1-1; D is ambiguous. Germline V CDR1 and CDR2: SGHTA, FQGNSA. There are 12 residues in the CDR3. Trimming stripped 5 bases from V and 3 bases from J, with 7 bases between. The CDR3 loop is CASSRGHTEAFF. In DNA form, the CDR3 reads TGTGCCAGCAGCAGAGGACACACTGAAGCTTTCTTT.

The CDR3 region has the DNA TGTGCCACCAGCATGCGGGGTCAAGAGACCCAGTACTTC. Its protein is CATSMRGQETQYF. The chain recombines TRBV15 with TRBJ2-5; TRBD2 is a possible D gene (6 bases). The V end lost 4 bases, the J end lost 2 bases, and 8 bases lay between the germline ends. The CDR3 sequence is 13 residues long. Germline values: CDR1 LNHNV, CDR2 YYDKDF (reference sequence).

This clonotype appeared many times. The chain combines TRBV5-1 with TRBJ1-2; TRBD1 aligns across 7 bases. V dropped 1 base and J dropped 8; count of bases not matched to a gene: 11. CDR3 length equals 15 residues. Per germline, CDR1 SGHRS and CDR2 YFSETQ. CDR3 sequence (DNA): TGCGCCAGCAGCTTGTTGGCAGGGGGGGCTGGAGGCTACACCTTC. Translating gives CASSLLAGGAGGYTF.

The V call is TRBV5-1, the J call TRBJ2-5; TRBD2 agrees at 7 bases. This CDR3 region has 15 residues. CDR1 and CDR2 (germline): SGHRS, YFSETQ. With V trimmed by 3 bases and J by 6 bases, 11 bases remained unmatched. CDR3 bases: TGCGCCAGCAGCTCTTCGGGGGGTCGGAATCAGACCCAGTACTTC. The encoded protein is CASSSSGGRNQTQYF.

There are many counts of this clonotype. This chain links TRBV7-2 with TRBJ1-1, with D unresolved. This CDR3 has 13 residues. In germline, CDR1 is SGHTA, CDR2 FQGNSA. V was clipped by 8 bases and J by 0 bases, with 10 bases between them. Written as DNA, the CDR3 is TGTGCCAGCTCAAGTGACATGAACACTGAAGCTTTCTTT. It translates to CASSSDMNTEAFF.

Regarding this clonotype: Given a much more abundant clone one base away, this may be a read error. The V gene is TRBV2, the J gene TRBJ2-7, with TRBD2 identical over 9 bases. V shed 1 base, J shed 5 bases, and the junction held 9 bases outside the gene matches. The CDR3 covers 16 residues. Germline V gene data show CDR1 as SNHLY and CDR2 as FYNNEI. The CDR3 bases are TGTGCCAGCAGTGAAGAGAGCGGGAGGACCCCCCACGAGCAGTACTTC. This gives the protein CASSEESGRTPHEQYF.

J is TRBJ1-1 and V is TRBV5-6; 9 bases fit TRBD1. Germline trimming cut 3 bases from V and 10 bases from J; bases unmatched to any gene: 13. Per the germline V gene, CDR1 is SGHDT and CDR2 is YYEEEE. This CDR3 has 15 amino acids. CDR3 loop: CASSWAPGQGVRAFF. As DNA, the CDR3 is TGTGCCAGCAGCTGGGCTCCGGGACAGGGTGTCAGAGCTTTCTTT.